One sample yielded the 20 T cell receptor beta chains listed below, sequenced in a study of post-analysis software for immune sequencing data. Study-level findings and limits: The five TRBV segments detected at higher frequency in patients than in controls included TRBV5-6, TRBV5-1 and TRBV20-1.

Researchers reported that TCR beta cDNA libraries carried unique molecular identifiers. Each CDR3 protein is one row after TCRdb ran MiXCR on the PCR reads. The data contain about 820,000 distinct CDR3 sequences, approximately 53% of them seen just once; the ten biggest clones take up roughly 4.4%. For these receptors, no antigen is known. The sample comprised blood. These receptors were taken from a girl aged 5-17 years with multiple sclerosis.

This clonotype was observed a handful of times. V and J are TRBV6-6 and TRBJ2-7; no clear D. The CDR3 length is 12 residues. CDR1 MNHNY and CDR2 SVGAGI come from the germline V gene (reference sequence). V lost 2 bases to trimming and J lost 9 bases, with 11 bases between them. The CDR3 region is CASSYKESAQYF. The CDR3 coding sequence is TGTGCCAGCAGTTACAAGGAGAGCGCGCAGTACTTC.

The V and J genes are TRBV7-2 and TRBJ2-1; 8 positions match TRBD1. V trimming: 10 bases; J trimming: 7 bases; junction bases outside the gene matches: 3. CDR3 length: 11 residues. Germline V gene data show CDR1 as SGHTA and CDR2 as FQGNSA. CDR3 loop: CATHRGNEQFF. The CDR3 DNA follows: TGTGCCACCCACAGGGGGAATGAGCAGTTCTTC.

The genes are TRBV12-5 and TRBJ2-1, with TRBD2 identical over 9 bases. CDR1 and CDR2 (germline): LGHNT, FRNRAP. The CDR3 extends over 17 amino acids. Unmatched junction bases numbered 15, after V lost 6 bases and J lost 6 bases. CDR3 sequence (DNA): TGTGCTAGTGGGGACGGGGGACTAGCCGACCAGTCCAATGAGCAGTTCTTC. Its translation: CASGDGGLADQSNEQFF. Full variable domain (missing parts from reference TRBV12-5 and TRBJ2-1): DARVTQTPRHKVTEMGQEVTMRCQPILGHNTVFWYRQTMMQGLELLAYFRNRAPLDDSGMPKDRFSAEMPDATLATLKIQPSEPRDSAVYFCASGDGGLADQSNEQFFGPGTRLTVL.

The chain couples TRBV6-6 to TRBJ2-4, with TRBD2 as a possible D gene (6 bases). Germline V gene lookup returns CDR1 MNHNY and CDR2 SVGAGI (reference sequence). Trimming cost V 2 bases and J 6 bases, with 14 bases left between them. There are 15 residues in the CDR3. CDR3 in DNA: TGTGCCAGCAGTTACATGCAGGGACTGAGAAACATTCAGTACTTC. Its protein is CASSYMQGLRNIQYF.

This clonotype showed up just once. The CDR3 DNA follows: TGTGCCATCAGCGGAGGGACTTCACACACAGATACGCAGTATTTT. This codes for CAISGGTSHTDTQYF. The J gene is TRBJ2-3, the V gene TRBV10-3, with a tentative D call TRBD2 (6 bases). V lost 6 bases to trimming and J lost 2 bases, with 15 bases between them. The germline gives CDR1 ENHRY, CDR2 SYGVKD. This CDR3 contains 15 residues.

In this sample, this clonotype turned up once. The CDR3 loop is CASSATGAGSTDTQYF. CDR3 nucleotides: TGTGCCAGCAGCGCTACCGGCGCAGGGAGCACAGATACGCAGTATTTT. V is TRBV11-1 and J is TRBJ2-3; weak D call: TRBD1 (5 bases). Trimming took 5 bases from V and 0 from J, leaving 15 bases between them. Germline CDR1 and CDR2: SGHAT and FQDESV (reference sequence). The length of the CDR3 is 16 residues.

The chain links TRBV12-3 or TRBV12-4 to TRBJ2-5, with D possibly called TRBD1 or TRBD2 (6 bases each). Deletions cut 3 bases from V and 4 bases from J, with 21 bases between. The CDR3 is made up of 17 amino acids. The DNA for the CDR3 is TGTGCCAGCAGTTTCCGCCGGTCACAGGGAGGAGGAGAGACCCAGTACTTC. It yields the protein CASSFRRSQGGGETQYF.

The chain couples TRBV7-9 to TRBJ1-1; D uncertain. Germline V CDR1 and CDR2: SEHNR, FQNEAQ (reference sequence). The CDR3 runs to 11 residues. V dropped 5 bases and J dropped 10 bases, with 11 bases sitting between them. The CDR3 is CASSLQRVAFF. Here the CDR3 DNA reads TGTGCCAGCAGCCTACAGAGGGTAGCTTTCTTT. Together with reference TRBV7-9 and TRBJ1-1, the CDR3 gives the full variable domain: DTGVSQNPRHKITKRGQNVTFRCDPISEHNRLYWYRQTLGQGPEFLTYFQNEAQLEKSRLLSDRFSAERPKGSFSTLEIQRTEQGDSAMYLCASSLQRVAFFGQGTRLTVV.

This clonotype was seen a handful of times. The chain couples TRBV20-1 to TRBJ2-7, with TRBD2 identical over 9 bases. The V gene end was trimmed by 5 bases and the J gene end by 0 bases; junction bases not matched to a gene: 5. CDR1 DFQATT and CDR2 SNEGSKA come from the germline V gene (reference sequence). This CDR3 has 14 amino acids. In DNA form, the CDR3 reads TGCAGTGCTGCAAGGGGACTAGCCTCCTACGAGCAGTACTTC. As protein: CSAARGLASYEQYF.

V and J are TRBV29-1 and TRBJ1-2; the D gene is possibly TRBD1 (5 bases). V lost 5 bases, J lost 8 bases, and 12 bases lay in between. CDR1 is SQVTM and CDR2 is ANQGSEA in the germline V gene. This CDR3 contains 11 residues. This CDR3 is CSVPRGDGYTF. DNA for the CDR3: TGCAGCGTTCCTAGGGGCGACGGCTACACCTTC.

A remark on this clonotype: No conserved phenylalanine or tryptophan ends this CDR3, so it is likely a read error. The chain links TRBV29-1 to TRBJ2-3; D not certain. Per the germline V gene, CDR1 is SQVTM and CDR2 is ANQGSEA. Trimming stripped 6 bases from V and 6 bases from J, with 10 bases between. CDR3 length: 11 amino acids. CDR3 DNA: TGCAGCGTCCTTTGGTGGGATACGCAGTATTTG. Its translation is CSVLWWDTQYL.

The chain uses TRBV20-1 and TRBJ2-7, with TRBD2 identical over 7 bases. Trimming at V came to 5 bases and at J to 1 base, leaving 2 bases not matched to a gene. Germline values: CDR1 DFQATT, CDR2 SNEGSKA (reference sequence). The CDR3 is 12 amino acids. The CDR3: CSAWGLSYEQYF. The CDR3 nucleotides are TGCAGTGCTTGGGGACTATCCTACGAGCAGTACTTC.

The chain joins TRBV4-1 to TRBJ1-5; D may be TRBD1 (5 bases). V was pared by 0 bases and J by 0 bases, with 6 bases between. This CDR3 is 15 amino acids long. Per germline, CDR1 MGHRA and CDR2 YSYEKL. This CDR3 reads CASSQEQASNQPQHF. As DNA, the CDR3 is TGCGCCAGCAGCCAAGAACAGGCTAGCAATCAGCCCCAGCATTTT.

V gene TRBV29-1 combines with J gene TRBJ2-3; unclear D gene. V lost 4 bases to trimming and J lost 7 bases, with 9 bases between them. Germline V gene data show CDR1 as SQVTM and CDR2 as ANQGSEA. The CDR3 has 11 residues. In nucleotides, the CDR3 is TGCAGCGTTGGAGCACCAAATACGCAGTATTTT. It translates to CSVGAPNTQYF.

This clonotype was seen a few times. A junction boundary mismatches the germline segment, possibly from a read error. The chain links TRBV7-7 to TRBJ2-5, with D hard to call. Germline loops: CDR1 SSHAT, CDR2 FNYEAQ (reference sequence). The CDR3 consists of 15 residues. DNA for the CDR3: TGTGCTAGCAGCCCAGCGCCGACACGGCAAGAGACCCAGTACTTC. This gives the protein CASSPAPTRQETQYF. Full variable domain (outside the CDR3, taken from reference TRBV7-7 and TRBJ2-5): GAGVSQSPRYKVTKRGQDVTLRCDPISSHATLYWYQQALGQGPEFLTYFNYEAQPDKSGLPSDRFSAERPEGSISTLTIQRTEQRDSAMYRCASSPAPTRQETQYFGPGTRLLVL.

V usage is TRBV11-2 and J usage is TRBJ2-1, with 8 bases lining up with TRBD2. This CDR3 has 15 residues. With 6 bases clipped from V and 3 bases from J, the junction kept 7 bases outside the gene matches. CDR1 and CDR2 (germline): SGHAT, FQNNGV. The CDR3 loop is CASSSGTRRYNEQFF. The CDR3, as DNA: TGTGCCAGCAGTTCCGGGACTAGACGCTACAATGAGCAGTTCTTC.

This chain links TRBV4-2 with TRBJ2-1, with 9 bases lining up with TRBD2. With 0 bases clipped from V and 5 bases from J, the junction kept 11 bases outside the gene matches. Germline V gene lookup returns CDR1 LGHNA and CDR2 YNFKEQ. The CDR3 runs to 18 residues. The CDR3 spells CASSQEGAGTSLHNEQFF. The CDR3 DNA reads TGTGCCAGCAGCCAAGAGGGCGCGGGGACTAGCCTTCACAATGAGCAGTTCTTC.

This clonotype has more than one count but fewer than ten. V usage is TRBV27 and J usage is TRBJ2-4; D ambiguous. The germline CDR1 and CDR2 sequences are MNHEY and SMNVEV (reference sequence). With 3 bases removed from V and 1 base from J, the gap between germline ends came to 13 bases. The CDR3 is 16 residues long. The CDR3 here is CASSFFPPKAKNIQYF. DNA for the CDR3: TGTGCCAGCAGTTTTTTTCCACCGAAGGCCAAAAACATTCAGTACTTC.

The chain combines TRBV7-3 with TRBJ1-1; 9 bases align to TRBD1. CDR1 is SGHTA, CDR2 FQGTGA, per germline. The CDR3 covers 16 residues. Trimming at V came to 5 bases and at J to 4 bases, leaving 11 bases not matched to a gene. In DNA form, the CDR3 reads TGTGCCAGCAGCATTACAGGGGGCGCGGGGGGCACTGAAGCTTTCTTT. It translates to CASSITGGAGGTEAFF.

This chain's CDR3 is CASSPESPGGYEQYF. The CDR3 bases are TGCGCCAGCAGCCCAGAATCTCCGGGGGGCTACGAGCAGTACTTC. The V gene is TRBV5-1, the J gene TRBJ2-7, with TRBD2 matching over 7 bases. V trimming: 4 bases; J trimming: 3 bases; junction bases outside the gene matches: 10. There are 15 residues in the CDR3. Germline CDR1 and CDR2: SGHRS and YFSETQ.